The 4 T cell receptor beta chains below come from one sample, sequenced in a study of blood T cell repertoires in COVID-19. TCRdb keeps only in-frame clones here, not all; method: immunoSEQ multiplex PCR. The sample includes about 150,000 clones, around 80% seen only once; the top ten take roughly 20%. The sample was peripheral blood. These receptors were obtained from a woman in her 70s who had recovered from COVID-19.

V usage is TRBV4-2 and J usage is TRBJ2-7, with 15 bases identical to TRBD2. This CDR3 spans 16 amino acids. Trimming at V came to 1 base and at J to 2 bases, leaving 0 bases not matched to a gene. The germline V gene has CDR1 LGHNA and CDR2 YNFKEQ. Here the CDR3 reads CASSQGTSGGAYEQYF. The DNA of the CDR3 is TGTGCCAGCAGCCAAGGGACTAGCGGGGGGGCCTACGAGCAGTACTTC.

The chain joins TRBV7-3 to TRBJ2-2, with 10 bases lining up with TRBD2. This CDR3 comprises 15 residues. From germline, CDR1 is SGHTA and CDR2 FQGTGA. The junction had 6 bases not matched to a gene; V was cut back by 5 bases and J by 6 bases. CDR3 region: CASSMQAGGAGELFF. In nucleotides, the CDR3 is TGTGCCAGCAGCATGCAAGCGGGAGGGGCCGGGGAGCTGTTTTTT. Looking up the rest from reference TRBV7-3 and TRBJ2-2 gives the full variable domain: GAGVSQTPSNKVTEKGKYVELRCDPISGHTALYWYRQSLGQGPEFLIYFQGTGAADDSGLPNDRFFAVRPEGSVSTLKIQRTERGDSAVYLCASSMQAGGAGELFFGEGSRLTVL.

This clone was counted between two and nine times. The chain is built from TRBV7-3 and TRBJ1-2, with 10 bases lining up with TRBD1. V shed 4 bases and J 7 bases; nucleotides not matched to a gene: 3. The germline V gene has CDR1 SGHTA and CDR2 FQGTGA. This CDR3 spans 13 amino acids. Written as DNA, the CDR3 is TGTGCCAGCAGCTCCGGGACAGGGGCTGGCTACACCTTC. It is translated as CASSSGTGAGYTF.

This clone was counted only a few times. J is TRBJ1-1 and V is TRBV10-2, with D possibly matching TRBD1 (5 bases). This CDR3 is built from 14 residues. Germline-derived CDR1 and CDR2 are WSHSY and SAAADI. V gave up 3 bases and J gave up 0 bases, with 8 bases separating them. This chain's CDR3 is CASSEWDLNTEAFF. In DNA form, the CDR3 reads TGCGCCAGCAGTGAATGGGACTTGAACACTGAAGCTTTCTTT.